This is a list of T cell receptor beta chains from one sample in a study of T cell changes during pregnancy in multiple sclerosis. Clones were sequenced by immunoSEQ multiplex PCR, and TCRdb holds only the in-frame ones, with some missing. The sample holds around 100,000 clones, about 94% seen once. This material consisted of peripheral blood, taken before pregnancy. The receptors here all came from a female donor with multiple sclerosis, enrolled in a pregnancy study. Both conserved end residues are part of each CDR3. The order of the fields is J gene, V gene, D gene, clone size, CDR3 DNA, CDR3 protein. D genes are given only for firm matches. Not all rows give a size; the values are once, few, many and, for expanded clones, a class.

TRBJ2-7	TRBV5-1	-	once	TGCGCCAGCAGCTTCCCAGGGAACGAGCAGTACTTC	CASSFPGNEQYF
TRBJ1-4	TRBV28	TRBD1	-	TGTGCCAGCAGCCGAACCTCTCCGGGACAGGGAGGGGAAAAACTGTTTTTT	CASSRTSPGQGGEKLFF
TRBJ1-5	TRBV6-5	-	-	TGTGCCAGCAGTTACTCGGCCTGGTCCGATCAGCCCCAGCATTTT	CASSYSAWSDQPQHF
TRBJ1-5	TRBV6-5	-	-	TGTGCCAGCAGTTACTCTTTCCAGGCCCATCAGCCCCAGCATTTT	CASSYSFQAHQPQHF
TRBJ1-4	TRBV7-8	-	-	TGTGCCAGCAGCTTGCCGCAAAGGGAGAAACTGTTTTTT	CASSLPQREKLFF
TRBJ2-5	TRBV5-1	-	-	TGCGCCAGCAGCCGGGGACAATCCACAGAGACCCAGTACTTC	CASSRGQSTETQYF
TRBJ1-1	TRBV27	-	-	TGTGCCAGCAGTTTCGCAGGTCTGAACACTGAAGCTTTCTTT	CASSFAGLNTEAFF
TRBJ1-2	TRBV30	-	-	TGTGCCTGGAGTGTACTTGGCTGGAGGGAGTATGGCTACACCTTC	CAWSVLGWREYGYTF
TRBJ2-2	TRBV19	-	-	TGTGCCAGTGTTGAAACAGGGCGGACCGGGGAGCTGTTTTTT	CASVETGRTGELFF
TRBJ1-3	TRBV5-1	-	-	TGCGCCAGCAGCTATACCCATTATGACAGTCTCTCTGGAAACACCATATATTTT	CASSYTHYDSLSGNTIYF
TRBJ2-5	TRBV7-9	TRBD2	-	TGTGCCAGCAGCTCGCGGGGCGGGGGTGGAGAGACCCAGTACTTC	CASSSRGGGGETQYF
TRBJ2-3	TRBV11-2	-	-	TGTGCCAGCAGCCCCCTCCTTACAGATACGCAGTATTTT	CASSPLLTDTQYF
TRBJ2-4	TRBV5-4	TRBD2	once	TGTGCAGTCCCTAGCGGGCGGAAAAACATTCAGTACTTC	CAVPSGRKNIQYF
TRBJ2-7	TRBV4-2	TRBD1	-	TGTGCCAGCAGCTGGGGACAGGCCCACTCCTACGAGCAGTACTTC	CASSWGQAHSYEQYF
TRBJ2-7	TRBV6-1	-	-	TGTGCCAGCAGTGAAGCACGGGACAAGGTCTCCGAGCAGTACTTC	CASSEARDKVSEQYF
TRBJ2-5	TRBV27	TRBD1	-	TGTGCCAGCAGTTCTCTTCCCGGGACAGGGGACGGAAAGACCCAGTACTTC	CASSSLPGTGDGKTQYF
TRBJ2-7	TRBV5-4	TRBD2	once	TGTGCCAGCAGCCCTGCCCTGGGACTAGCATCCTACGAGCAGTACTTC	CASSPALGLASYEQYF
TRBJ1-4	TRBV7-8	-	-	TGTGCCAGCAGCTTCGGTGAAAAACTGTTTTTT	CASSFGEKLFF
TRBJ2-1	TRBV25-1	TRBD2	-	TGTGCCAGCAGTCGGGGAGGGTGGAATGAGCAGTTCTTC	CASSRGGWNEQFF
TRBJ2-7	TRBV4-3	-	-	TGCGCCAGCAGCCAAGATAGAGGCACTTTCCCCTACGAGCAGTACTTC	CASSQDRGTFPYEQYF